These T cell receptor beta chains were read from a single sample in a study of cytomegalovirus exposure and HLA in healthy donors. The method was immunoSEQ multiplex PCR; TCRdb's version includes in-frame clones alone and lacks a portion of them. Of more than 110,000 clones in the sample, roughly 80% were seen once. Sequencing was carried out using PBMCs. Receptor source: a female donor in good health and CMV-seronegative. Each CDR3 is given with its conserved first and last residue. The D gene is left open where the match is weak. Clone size is shown for a subset of rows, as once, few, many or a class of expanded clone.

size: -; D: TRBD1; V: TRBV5-1; J: TRBJ2-7; DNA: TGCGCCAGCAGCTCCGGTACAGGGGGCGCGGGGCACGAGCAGTACTTC; CDR3: CASSSGTGGAGHEQYF
size: -; D: -; V: TRBV7-9; J: TRBJ1-4; DNA: TGTGCCAGCAGCTTAGTTGGGGGCTTGGGTGAAAAACTGTTTTTT; CDR3: CASSLVGGLGEKLFF
size: -; D: -; V: TRBV5-4; J: TRBJ2-7; DNA: TGTGCCAGCAGCTTGGCGTCAGGGGTGTCCTACGAGCAGTACTTC; CDR3: CASSLASGVSYEQYF
size: -; D: -; V: TRBV5-1; J: TRBJ1-5; DNA: TGCGCCAGCAGCTTGGTCGGGGGAAGCAATCAGCCCCAGCATTTT; CDR3: CASSLVGGSNQPQHF
size: -; D: -; V: TRBV28; J: TRBJ1-1; DNA: TGTGCCAGCAGTTTTTCAGGGATCAACACTGAAGCTTTCTTT; CDR3: CASSFSGINTEAFF
size: -; D: -; V: TRBV27; J: TRBJ1-2; DNA: TGTGCCAGCAGTCGGGCGGGGGTTTTCTATGGCTACACCTTC; CDR3: CASSRAGVFYGYTF
size: -; D: TRBD1; V: TRBV29-1; J: TRBJ1-1; DNA: TGCAGCGGCGGACAGGGAGTAAACACTGAAGCTTTCTTT; CDR3: CSGGQGVNTEAFF
size: -; D: TRBD2; V: TRBV28; J: TRBJ2-3; DNA: TGTGCCAGCTGTGGGTGGCGGGAGGGTAAAGATACGCAGTATTTT; CDR3: CASCGWREGKDTQYF
size: -; D: -; V: TRBV27; J: TRBJ1-2; DNA: TGTGCCAGCAGACCTGTGGACAGTAAGACTAACTATGGCTACACCTTC; CDR3: CASRPVDSKTNYGYTF
size: few; D: -; V: TRBV5-1; J: TRBJ2-7; DNA: TGCGCCAGCAGCTTGGGGCAGGGCAACGAGCAGTACTTC; CDR3: CASSLGQGNEQYF
size: once; D: -; V: TRBV6-5; J: TRBJ1-1; DNA: TGTGCCAGCAGTTACGCGTCACCCAGGACTGAAGCTTTCTTT; CDR3: CASSYASPRTEAFF
size: -; D: -; V: TRBV5-8; J: TRBJ1-1; DNA: TGTGCCAGCAGCTTGGTTCGGCTCAGGGGATTGAACACTGAAGCTTTCTTT; CDR3: CASSLVRLRGLNTEAFF
size: -; D: TRBD1; V: TRBV30; J: TRBJ2-3; DNA: TGTGCCTGGAGTACGACAGGGTTCACAGATACGCAGTATTTT; CDR3: CAWSTTGFTDTQYF
size: -; D: -; V: TRBV4-1; J: TRBJ2-6; DNA: TGCGCCAGCAGCCAAGACTCCTCTGGGGCCAACGTCCTGACTTTC; CDR3: CASSQDSSGANVLTF
size: -; D: -; V: TRBV10-3; J: TRBJ2-7; DNA: TGTGCCATCAGTGAGCCCGGCGGCCGGGGGTCCTACGAGCAGTACTTC; CDR3: CAISEPGGRGSYEQYF
size: -; D: -; V: TRBV5-1; J: TRBJ2-5; DNA: TGCGCCAGCACCCCTCGGGGATCAACGGGACAAGAGACCCAGTACTTC; CDR3: CASTPRGSTGQETQYF
size: -; D: -; V: TRBV28; J: TRBJ2-7; DNA: TGTGCCAGCAGTTTTAAATACTACGAGCAGTACTTC; CDR3: CASSFKYYEQYF
size: -; D: TRBD1; V: TRBV6-4; J: TRBJ2-1; DNA: TGTGCCAGCAGTGAATGGGACAGGGACAACAATGAGCAGTTCTTC; CDR3: CASSEWDRDNNEQFF
size: -; D: -; V: TRBV11-2; J: TRBJ2-7; DNA: TGTGCCAGCAGCTCCTCTTCGGGCGAGCAGTACTTC; CDR3: CASSSSSGEQYF
size: -; D: -; V: TRBV27; J: TRBJ2-7; DNA: TGTGCCAGCAGACTCAGGGGATCCTACGAGCAGTACTTC; CDR3: CASRLRGSYEQYF
size: -; D: -; V: TRBV11-2; J: TRBJ2-1; DNA: TGTGCCAGCAGCTTGAACCTTGACACACTCAATGAGCAGTTCTTC; CDR3: CASSLNLDTLNEQFF
size: -; D: TRBD1; V: TRBV5-1; J: TRBJ2-1; DNA: TGCGCCAGCAGCTCTTCGGACAGGGTACGGCACAATGAGCAGTTCTTC; CDR3: CASSSSDRVRHNEQFF
size: few; D: -; V: TRBV10-1; J: TRBJ1-1; DNA: TGCGCCAGCAGTAAGAGAAGAGGAGCTTTCTTT; CDR3: CASSKRRGAFF
size: -; D: TRBD1; V: TRBV29-1; J: TRBJ2-7; DNA: TGCAGCGGGGGACAGGGCGCCTACGAGCAGTACTTC; CDR3: CSGGQGAYEQYF
size: -; D: -; V: TRBV5-8; J: TRBJ2-7; DNA: TGTGCCAGCAGCTTGACCGGCTACGAGCAGTACTTC; CDR3: CASSLTGYEQYF
size: -; D: TRBD1; V: TRBV29-1; J: TRBJ2-3; DNA: TGCAGCGTTCAGACAGGGGTCTCCACAGATACGCAGTATTTT; CDR3: CSVQTGVSTDTQYF
size: -; D: -; V: TRBV29-1; J: TRBJ2-6; DNA: TGCAGCGTTGAAGAAGTAGCGGGGGCCAACGTCCTGACTTTC; CDR3: CSVEEVAGANVLTF
size: few; D: TRBD2; V: TRBV5-4; J: TRBJ2-5; DNA: TGTGCCAGCAGCCCCGGGACTAGCGGGATGGAGACCCAGTACTTC; CDR3: CASSPGTSGMETQYF
size: -; D: TRBD1; V: TRBV30; J: TRBJ1-1; DNA: TGTGCCTGGAGTGTACCAGGGGGACCTGAAGCTTTCTTT; CDR3: CAWSVPGGPEAFF
size: -; D: -; V: TRBV7-9; J: TRBJ1-1; DNA: TGTGCCAGCAGCCATCTTCGGGGTCGAGACACTGAAGCTTTCTTT; CDR3: CASSHLRGRDTEAFF
size: -; D: -; V: TRBV9; J: TRBJ2-7; DNA: TGTGCCAGCAGCCCCCGGACTGGCTTCGCTGACGAGCAGTACTTC; CDR3: CASSPRTGFADEQYF
size: -; D: -; V: TRBV25-1; J: TRBJ1-3; DNA: TGTGCCAGCAGTGCAACTGGAAACACCATATATTTT; CDR3: CASSATGNTIYF
size: -; D: -; V: TRBV19; J: TRBJ2-2; DNA: TGTGCCAGTAGTATACCGGGGAACACCGGGGAGCTGTTTTTT; CDR3: CASSIPGNTGELFF
size: -; D: -; V: TRBV7-2; J: TRBJ2-7; DNA: TGTGCCAGCAGCTTAGGAGGCGGGTCAACCTACGAGCAGTACTTC; CDR3: CASSLGGGSTYEQYF
size: -; D: TRBD2; V: TRBV29-1; J: TRBJ2-1; DNA: TGCAGCGTTGTGCTAGCGGAGTACAATGAGCAGTTCTTC; CDR3: CSVVLAEYNEQFF
size: -; D: -; V: TRBV27; J: TRBJ1-5; DNA: TGTGCCAGCAGTTCAGGGAATCAGCCCCAGCATTTT; CDR3: CASSSGNQPQHF
size: -; D: -; V: TRBV4-2; J: TRBJ1-2; DNA: TGTGCCAGCAGCCAAGAGCGTTATGGCTACACCTTC; CDR3: CASSQERYGYTF